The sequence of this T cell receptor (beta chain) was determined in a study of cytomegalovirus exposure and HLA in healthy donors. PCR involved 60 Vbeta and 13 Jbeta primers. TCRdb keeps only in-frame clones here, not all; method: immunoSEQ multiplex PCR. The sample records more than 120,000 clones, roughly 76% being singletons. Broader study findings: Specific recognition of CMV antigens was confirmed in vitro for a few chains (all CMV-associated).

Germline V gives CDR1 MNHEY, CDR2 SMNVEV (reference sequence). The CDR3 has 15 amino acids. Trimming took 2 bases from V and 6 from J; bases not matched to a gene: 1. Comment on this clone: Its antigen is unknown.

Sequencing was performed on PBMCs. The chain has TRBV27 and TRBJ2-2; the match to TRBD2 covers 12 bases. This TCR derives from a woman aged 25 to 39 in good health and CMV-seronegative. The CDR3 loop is CASSLLAGGSGELFF. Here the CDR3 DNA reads TGTGCCAGCAGTTTACTAGCGGGAGGGTCCGGGGAGCTGTTTTTT.